One TCR beta chain is described in this entry. CDR1 and CDR2 (germline): SQVTM, ANQGSEA. Trimming left V 6 bases short and J 0 bases short, with 14 bases between. The CDR3 has 14 residues. This record comes from a study of OX40 agonist ivuxolimab in advanced cancers. Study details: Patients took ivuxolimab, an agonistic anti-OX40 (CD134) antibody.

Using immunoSEQ multiplex PCR, the repertoire was profiled, and TCRdb retains in-frame clones only, with some absent. The sample shows 25,000 to 30,000 clones, under 80% of them seen only once. The source material was CD4+ or CD8+ T cells sorted from blood, sampled in a trial of the OX40 agonist ivuxolimab. The chain links TRBV29-1 to TRBJ1-2; weak D call: TRBD1 (5 bases). The sequence was obtained from an adult with an advanced solid tumor such as melanoma, head and neck, liver or kidney cancer. This CDR3 reads CSVEGRDTNYGYTF. CDR3 in DNA: TGCAGCGTCGAGGGGCGGGATACTAACTATGGCTACACCTTC. The variable domain in full, completed from reference TRBV29-1 and TRBJ1-2, reads SAVISQKPSRDICQRGTSLTIQCQVDSQVTMMFWYRQQPGQSLTLIATANQGSEATYESGFVIDKFPISRPNLTFSTLTVSNMSPEDSSIYLCSVEGRDTNYGYTFGSGTRLTVV.